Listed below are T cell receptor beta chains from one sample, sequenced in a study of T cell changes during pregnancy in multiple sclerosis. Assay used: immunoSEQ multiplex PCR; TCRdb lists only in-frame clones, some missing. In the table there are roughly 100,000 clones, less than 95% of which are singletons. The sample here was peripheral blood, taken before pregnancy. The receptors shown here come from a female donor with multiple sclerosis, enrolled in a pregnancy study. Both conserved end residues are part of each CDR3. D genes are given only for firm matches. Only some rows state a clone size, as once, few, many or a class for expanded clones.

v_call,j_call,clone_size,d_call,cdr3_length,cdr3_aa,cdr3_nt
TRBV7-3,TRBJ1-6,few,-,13,CASRQGISSPLHF,TGTGCCAGCAGACAGGGAATTAGTTCACCCCTCCACTTT
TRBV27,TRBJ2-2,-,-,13,CASKTSNTGELFF,TGTGCCAGCAAGACTTCAAACACCGGGGAGCTGTTTTTT
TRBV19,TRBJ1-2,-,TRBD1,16,CASSTTWTGGADGYTF,TGTGCCAGTAGTACCACCTGGACAGGGGGCGCAGATGGCTACACCTTC
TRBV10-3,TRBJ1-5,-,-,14,CAISTGYSNQPQHF,TGTGCCATCAGTACCGGGTATAGCAATCAGCCCCAGCATTTT
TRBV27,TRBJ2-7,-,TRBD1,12,CASGYRGYEQYF,TGTGCCAGCGGTTACAGGGGCTACGAGCAGTACTTC
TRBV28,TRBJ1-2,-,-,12,CASSTAHYGYTF,TGTGCCAGCAGTACCGCGCATTATGGCTACACCTTC
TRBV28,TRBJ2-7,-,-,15,CASSWRRTGLSEQYF,TGTGCCAGCAGTTGGCGGCGGACTGGCCTCTCCGAGCAGTACTTC
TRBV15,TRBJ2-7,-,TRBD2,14,CATSLAGANYEQYF,TGTGCCACCAGCCTAGCGGGGGCCAACTACGAGCAGTACTTC
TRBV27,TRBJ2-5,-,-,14,CASSSTGSQETQYF,TGTGCCAGCAGTTCGACAGGTAGCCAAGAGACCCAGTACTTC
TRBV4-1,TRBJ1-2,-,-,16,CASSQDGAGGHYGYTF,TGCGCCAGCAGCCAAGATGGGGCAGGTGGGCACTATGGCTACACCTTC
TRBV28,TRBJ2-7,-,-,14,CASSSVALSIEQYF,TGTGCCAGCAGTTCGGTAGCGTTATCGATCGAGCAGTACTTC
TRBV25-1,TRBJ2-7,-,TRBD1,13,CASRIGTDYEQYF,TGTGCCAGCAGGATCGGGACAGACTACGAGCAGTACTTC
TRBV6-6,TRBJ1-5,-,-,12,CASSYGALAQHF,TGTGCCAGCAGTTACGGGGCTCTCGCCCAGCATTTT
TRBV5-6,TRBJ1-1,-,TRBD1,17,CASSLLGTGTMNTEAFF,TGTGCCAGCAGCTTGTTGGGGACAGGGACGATGAACACTGAAGCTTTCTTT
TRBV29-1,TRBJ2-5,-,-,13,CSVLITEEETQYF,TGCAGCGTCCTAATAACTGAGGAAGAGACCCAGTACTTC
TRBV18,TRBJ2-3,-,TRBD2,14,CASSPGRVTDTQYF,TGTGCCAGCTCACCAGGGAGGGTCACAGATACGCAGTATTTT
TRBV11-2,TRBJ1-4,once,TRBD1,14,CASRPNRGTEKLFF,TGTGCCAGCAGACCAAACAGGGGGACTGAAAAACTGTTTTTT
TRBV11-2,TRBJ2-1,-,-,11,CASTRYNEQFF,TGTGCCAGCACGCGGTACAATGAGCAGTTCTTC
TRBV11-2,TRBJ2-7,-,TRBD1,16,CASSQGQGVGPYEQYF,TGTGCCAGCAGCCAGGGACAGGGGGTTGGTCCGTACGAGCAGTACTTC
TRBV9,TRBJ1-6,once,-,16,CASSARSSSYNSPLHF,TGTGCCAGCAGCGCGCGATCGAGCTCCTATAATTCACCCCTCCACTTT
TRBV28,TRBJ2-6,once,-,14,CASSERAGANVLTF,TGTGCCAGCAGTGAGCGCGCTGGGGCCAACGTCCTGACTTTC
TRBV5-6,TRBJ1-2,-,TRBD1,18,CASSAPLGRDRGVYGYTF,TGTGCCAGCAGCGCACCCCTCGGGCGGGACAGGGGCGTCTATGGCTACACCTTC
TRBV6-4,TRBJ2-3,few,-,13,CASSDGVTDTQYF,TGTGCCAGCAGTGACGGAGTCACAGATACGCAGTATTTT
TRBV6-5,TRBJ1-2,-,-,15,CASSYSTSGTHGYTF,TGTGCCAGCAGTTACTCGACATCCGGGACTCATGGCTACACCTTC
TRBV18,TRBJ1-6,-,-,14,CASSPRSGNSPLHF,TGTGCCAGCTCACCACGGTCGGGTAATTCACCCCTCCACTTT
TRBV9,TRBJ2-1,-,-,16,CASSAQGRGLYNEQFF,TGTGCCAGCAGCGCCCAGGGAAGGGGCCTCTACAATGAGCAGTTCTTC
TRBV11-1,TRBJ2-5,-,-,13,CASSIDGQETQYF,TGTGCCAGCAGCATCGACGGGCAAGAGACCCAGTACTTC
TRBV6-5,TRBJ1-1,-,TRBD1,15,CASSRLGTGSTEAFF,TGTGCCAGCAGCCGCCTAGGGACAGGGAGCACTGAAGCTTTCTTT
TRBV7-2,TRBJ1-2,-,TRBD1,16,CASSLDGGTGSGWDTF,TGTGCCAGCAGCTTAGATGGTGGGACAGGGAGCGGATGGGACACCTTC
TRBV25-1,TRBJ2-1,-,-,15,CASSDLTRAGNEQFF,TGTGCCAGCAGTGACCTTACCAGGGCAGGCAATGAGCAGTTCTTC
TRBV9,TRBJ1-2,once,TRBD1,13,CASTGDRVGGYTF,TGTGCCAGCACGGGGGACAGGGTGGGCGGCTACACCTTC
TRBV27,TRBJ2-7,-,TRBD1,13,CASSATGRYEQYF,TGTGCCAGCAGTGCGACAGGGCGATACGAGCAGTACTTC
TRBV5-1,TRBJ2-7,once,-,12,CASSLMGVGQYF,TGCGCCAGCAGCTTGATGGGAGTTGGGCAGTACTTC
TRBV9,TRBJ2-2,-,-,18,CASSVGAGRALVTGELFF,TGTGCCAGCAGCGTGGGGGCAGGTAGGGCCCTCGTCACCGGGGAGCTGTTTTTT
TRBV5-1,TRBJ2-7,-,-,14,CASSPAAGIGEQYF,TGCGCCAGCAGCCCCGCTGCGGGGATTGGGGAGCAGTACTTC
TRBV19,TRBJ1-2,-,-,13,CASSFSKNYGYTF,TGTGCCAGTAGTTTCAGTAAAAACTATGGCTACACCTTC
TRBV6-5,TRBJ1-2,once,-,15,CASSYGPGDNYGYTF,TGTGCCAGCAGTTACGGTCCGGGTGATAACTATGGCTACACCTTC
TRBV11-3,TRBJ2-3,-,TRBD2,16,CASSLRTSGGGDTQYF,TGTGCCAGCAGCCTTCGGACTAGCGGGGGAGGAGATACGCAGTATTTT
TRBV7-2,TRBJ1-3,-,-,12,CASSLPRGTIYF,TGTGCCAGCAGCTTACCTCGAGGCACCATATATTTT
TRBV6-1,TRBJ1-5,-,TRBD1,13,CATRGQGGQPQHF,TGTGCCACCCGAGGACAGGGCGGTCAGCCCCAGCATTTT
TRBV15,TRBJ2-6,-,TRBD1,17,CATSRVTGVTGANVLTF,TGTGCCACCAGCAGAGTAACAGGGGTTACTGGGGCCAACGTCCTGACTTTC
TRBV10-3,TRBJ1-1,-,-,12,CAISGTGLEAFF,TGTGCCATCAGTGGAACAGGGCTTGAAGCTTTCTTT
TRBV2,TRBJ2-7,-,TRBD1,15,CASSERTGGINEQYF,TGTGCCAGCAGTGAAAGGACAGGGGGCATCAACGAGCAGTACTTC
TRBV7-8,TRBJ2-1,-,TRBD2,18,CASSPRPLGLAPGGEQFF,TGTGCCAGCAGCCCACGACCCCTGGGACTAGCGCCCGGCGGTGAGCAGTTCTTC
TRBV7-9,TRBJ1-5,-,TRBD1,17,CASSWAQGGSGNQPQHF,TGTGCCAGCAGCTGGGCTCAGGGGGGATCGGGCAATCAGCCCCAGCATTTT
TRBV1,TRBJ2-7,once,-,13,CTSSGQGKFEQYF,TGCACCAGCAGCGGACAGGGTAAGTTCGAGCAGTACTTC
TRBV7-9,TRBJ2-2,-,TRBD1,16,CASTRTGATPDGELFF,TGTGCCAGCACTCGGACAGGGGCCACGCCGGACGGGGAGCTGTTTTTT
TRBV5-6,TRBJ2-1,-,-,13,CASRGRGLDEQFF,TGTGCCAGCAGAGGGCGGGGGCTTGATGAGCAGTTCTTC
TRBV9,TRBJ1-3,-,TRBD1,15,CASSARTGSGNTIYF,TGTGCCAGCAGCGCCCGGACAGGGAGTGGAAACACCATATATTTT
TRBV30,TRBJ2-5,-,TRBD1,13,CAWATGGRETQYF,TGTGCCTGGGCGACAGGGGGGAGAGAGACCCAGTACTTC
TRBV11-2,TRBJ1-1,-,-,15,CASSLRGMGNTEAFF,TGTGCCAGCAGCTTACGGGGGATGGGGAACACTGAAGCTTTCTTT
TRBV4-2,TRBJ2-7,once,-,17,CASSQVARDNSPYEQYF,TGTGCCAGCAGCCAAGTGGCCCGGGACAACTCTCCCTACGAGCAGTACTTC
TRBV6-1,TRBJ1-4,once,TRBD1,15,CASSDGTGRPEKLFF,TGTGCCAGCAGCGATGGGACAGGAAGACCAGAAAAACTGTTTTTT
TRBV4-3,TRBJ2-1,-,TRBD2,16,CASSQDPSGGVNEQFF,TGCGCCAGCAGCCAAGATCCGAGCGGGGGTGTCAATGAGCAGTTCTTC
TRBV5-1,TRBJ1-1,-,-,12,CASGGGSPEAFF,TGCGCCAGCGGGGGGGGGTCCCCTGAAGCTTTCTTT
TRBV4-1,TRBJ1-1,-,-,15,CASSQDIQGNTEAFF,TGCGCCAGCAGCCAAGACATCCAGGGGAACACTGAAGCTTTCTTT
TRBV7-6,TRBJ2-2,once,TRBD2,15,CASTRAGLATGELFF,TGTGCCAGCACTCGAGCGGGGTTAGCCACCGGGGAGCTGTTTTTT
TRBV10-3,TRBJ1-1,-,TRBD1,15,CAISGTGVPGTEAFF,TGTGCCATCAGCGGGACAGGGGTCCCGGGAACTGAAGCTTTCTTT
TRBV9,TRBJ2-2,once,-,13,CASSARNTGELFF,TGTGCCAGCAGCGCCAGAAACACCGGGGAGCTGTTTTTT